This T cell receptor (beta chain) was profiled in a study of cytomegalovirus exposure and HLA in healthy donors. Regarding the study as a whole: For most TCR sequences rarity was the rule, although some public TCRs occurred in many donors.

To note about this clone: Its target is unknown.

The PCR contained 60 Vbeta and 13 Jbeta primers. Clones were read by immunoSEQ multiplex PCR, and TCRdb kept only the in-frame ones, dropping some. The profile shows some 160,000 clones, around 73% of them singletons. Per germline, CDR1 LNHDA and CDR2 SQIVND (reference sequence). With V trimmed by 4 bases and J by 3 bases, 10 bases remained unmatched. The CDR3 has 16 amino acids. The receptor's source is a man aged 55 to 70 in good health and CMV-seronegative. The material sequenced was PBMCs. The chain carries TRBV19 and TRBJ2-5; TRBD2 aligns across 8 bases. CDR3 sequence (DNA): TGTGCCAGTAGTAAAGGTCCGGGGGGGCCAGAAGAGACCCAGTACTTC. This gives the protein CASSKGPGGPEETQYF.